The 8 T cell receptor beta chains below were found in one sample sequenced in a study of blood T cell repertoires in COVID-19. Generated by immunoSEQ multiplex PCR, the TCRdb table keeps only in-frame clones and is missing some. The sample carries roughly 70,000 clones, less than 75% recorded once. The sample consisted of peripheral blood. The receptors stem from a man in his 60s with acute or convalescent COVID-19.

CDR3 DNA sequence: TGTGCCAGCAGCCAATACAAGGGGGCGCGGGCTCCCGTCACTGAAGCTTTCTTT. It encodes CASSQYKGARAPVTEAFF. This rearrangement joins TRBV3-1 (or the pseudogene TRBV3-2) to TRBJ1-1; 7 bases agree with TRBD1. The V and J ends lost 2 bases and 4 bases, in that order; junction bases with no gene match: 16. The CDR3 loop spans 18 amino acids. Germline V gives CDR1 LGHDT, CDR2 YNNKEL (reference sequence).

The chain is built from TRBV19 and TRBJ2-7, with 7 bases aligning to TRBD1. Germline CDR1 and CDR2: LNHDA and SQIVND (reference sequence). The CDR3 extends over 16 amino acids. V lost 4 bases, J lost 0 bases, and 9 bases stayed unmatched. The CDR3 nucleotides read TGTGCCAGTAGTACCATCGGGACAGAGAGCTCCTACGAGCAGTACTTC. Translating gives CASSTIGTESSYEQYF. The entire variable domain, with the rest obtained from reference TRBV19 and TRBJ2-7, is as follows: DGGITQSPKYLFRKEGQNVTLSCEQNLNHDAMYWYRQDPGQGLRLIYYSQIVNDFQKGDIAEGYSVSREKKESFPLTVTSAQKNPTAFYLCASSTIGTESSYEQYFGPGTRLTVT.

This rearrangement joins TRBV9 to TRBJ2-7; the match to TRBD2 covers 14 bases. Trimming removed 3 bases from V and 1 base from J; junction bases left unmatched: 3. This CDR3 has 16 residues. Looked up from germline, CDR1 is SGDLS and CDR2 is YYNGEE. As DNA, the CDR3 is TGTGCCAGCAGCGGGACTAGCGGGGGGCTATCCTACGAGCAGTACGTC. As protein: CASSGTSGGLSYEQYV.

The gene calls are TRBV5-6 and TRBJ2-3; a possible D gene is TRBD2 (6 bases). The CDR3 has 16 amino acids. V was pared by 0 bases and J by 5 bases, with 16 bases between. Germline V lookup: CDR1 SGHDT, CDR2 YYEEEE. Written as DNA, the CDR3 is TGTGCCAGCAGCTTGGGGGATAAAAGCGGGCAAGATACGCAGTATTTT. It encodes CASSLGDKSGQDTQYF.

The CDR3 spells CASSQGAGEATF. The CDR3 bases are TGCGCCAGCAGCCAAGGGGCAGGGGAAGCCACCTTC. The V call is TRBV4-1, the J call TRBJ1-2; possibly TRBD1 for D (6 bases). Trimming cost V 1 base and J 13 bases, with 13 bases left between them. This CDR3 region has 12 residues. Germline values: CDR1 MGHRA, CDR2 YSYEKL.

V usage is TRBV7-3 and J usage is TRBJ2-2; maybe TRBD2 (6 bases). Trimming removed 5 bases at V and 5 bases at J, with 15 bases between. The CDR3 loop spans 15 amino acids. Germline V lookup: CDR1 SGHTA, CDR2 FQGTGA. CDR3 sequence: CASSPTGELTGELFF. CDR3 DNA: TGTGCCAGCAGCCCCACGGGGGAACTTACCGGGGAGCTGTTTTTT.

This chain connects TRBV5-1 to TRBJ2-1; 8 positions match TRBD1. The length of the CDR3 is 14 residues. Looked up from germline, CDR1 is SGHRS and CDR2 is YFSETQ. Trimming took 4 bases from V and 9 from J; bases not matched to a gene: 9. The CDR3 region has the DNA TGCGCCAGCAGCCTAAGGGGACAGGTAAGTGAGCAGTTCTTC. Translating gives CASSLRGQVSEQFF.

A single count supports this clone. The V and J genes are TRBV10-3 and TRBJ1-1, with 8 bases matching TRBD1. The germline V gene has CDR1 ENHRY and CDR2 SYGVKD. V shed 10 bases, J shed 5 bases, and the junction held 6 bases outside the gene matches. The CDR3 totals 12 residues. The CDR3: CATIQGGTEAFF. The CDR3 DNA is TGTGCCACCATACAGGGGGGAACTGAAGCTTTCTTT.